The source of this T cell receptor beta chain is a study of early T cells in non-severe SARS-CoV-2 infection. Unique molecular identifiers were attached to individual cDNA molecules. Each CDR3 protein is one row after TCRdb ran MiXCR on the 5' RACE reads. The sample yields tens of thousands of distinct CDR3 sequences, around 4.6% seen once. Findings and limits, study-wide: Missing private and CD4 specificities, VDJdb matching favored anti-spike CD8 responses.

This clonotype was seen at least ten times. Its target is not known. The V end was cut by 8 bases, the J end by 0 bases, with 22 bases between. CDR1 is SNHLY, CDR2 FYNNEI, per germline. The CDR3 sequence is 18 residues long. This clonotype was obtained from an adult who was a healthcare worker with PCR-confirmed SARS-CoV-2 infection or an uninfected control (not recorded which). This chain links TRBV2 with TRBJ2-2; either TRBD1 or TRBD2 may fit D (7 bases each). The sample was whole blood. CDR3 in amino acids: CASQGGIGLVANTGELFF. CDR3 nucleotide sequence: TGTGCCAGCCAGGGGGGCATTGGACTAGTCGCGAACACCGGGGAGCTGTTTTTT.